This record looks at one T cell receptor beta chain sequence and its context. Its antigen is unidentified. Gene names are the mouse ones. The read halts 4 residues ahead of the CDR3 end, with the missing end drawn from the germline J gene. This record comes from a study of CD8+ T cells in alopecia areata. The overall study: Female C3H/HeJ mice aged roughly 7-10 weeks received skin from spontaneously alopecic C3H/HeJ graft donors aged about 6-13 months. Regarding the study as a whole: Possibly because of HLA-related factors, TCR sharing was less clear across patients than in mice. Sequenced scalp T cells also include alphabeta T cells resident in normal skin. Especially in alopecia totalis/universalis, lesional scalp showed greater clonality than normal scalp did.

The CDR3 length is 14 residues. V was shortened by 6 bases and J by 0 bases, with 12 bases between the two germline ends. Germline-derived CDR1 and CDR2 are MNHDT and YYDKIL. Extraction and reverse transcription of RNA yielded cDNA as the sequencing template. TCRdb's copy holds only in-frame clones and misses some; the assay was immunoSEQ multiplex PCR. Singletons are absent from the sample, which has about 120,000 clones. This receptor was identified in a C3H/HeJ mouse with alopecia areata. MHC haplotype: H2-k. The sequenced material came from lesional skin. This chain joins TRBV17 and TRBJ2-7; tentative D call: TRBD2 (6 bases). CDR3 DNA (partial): TGTGCTAGCAGGGATACTGGGAGCTCCTAT. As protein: CASRDTGSSY. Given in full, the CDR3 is CASRDTGSSYEQYF.